The rows below give T cell receptor beta chains drawn from one sample of a study of CD8 T cells in Susac syndrome. In TCRdb, the immunoSEQ multiplex PCR reads were re-called with MiXCR into one record per CDR3 protein. The sample includes over 100,000 distinct CDR3 sequences, roughly 95% of them seen just once. The sequenced material came from CD4+ T cells from PBMCs. The receptors were sampled from a human donor in good health. Each CDR3 is given with its conserved first and last residue. D genes are given only for firm matches. The size entry is marked missing in some rows and otherwise reads once, few, many or a size class.

V gene,J gene,clone size,D gene,CDR3 DNA,CDR3 protein
TRBV28,TRBJ2-7,.,TRBD2,TGTGCCAGCAGCTCCGGGACTAGTTTCCGATACGAGCAGTACTTC,CASSSGTSFRYEQYF
TRBV20-1,TRBJ2-7,.,.,TGCAGTGCTAGTCGGCAGGTCCCCTACGAGCAGTACTTC,CSASRQVPYEQYF
TRBV7-9,TRBJ1-1,.,.,TGTGCCAGCAGAATACCCAAAACATCCGCTTTCTTT,CASRIPKTSAFF
TRBV2,TRBJ2-7,.,TRBD2,TGTGCCAGTACCGGACTAGCCGGCGACGAGCAGTACTTC,CASTGLAGDEQYF
TRBV12-3/TRBV12-4,TRBJ2-3,.,.,TGTGCCAGCAGTTTTGGCGGGGAGACAGATACGCAGTATTTT,CASSFGGETDTQYF
TRBV12-3/TRBV12-4,TRBJ2-7,.,TRBD2,TGTGCCAGCAGTTCACGGACTAGCGGGAGTGAGCAGTACTTC,CASSSRTSGSEQYF
TRBV6-6,TRBJ2-2,once,.,TGTGCCAGCAGTTACTCAGGGTTTGACACCGGGGAGCTGTTTTTT,CASSYSGFDTGELFF
TRBV29-1,TRBJ2-6,.,.,TGCAGCGTTGACCTCTCTGGGGCCAACGTCCTGACTTTC,CSVDLSGANVLTF
TRBV15,TRBJ2-5,.,.,TGTGCCACCAGCAGAGATGCAGGGTTCGGAGAGACCCAGTACTTC,CATSRDAGFGETQYF
TRBV5-6,TRBJ2-3,.,TRBD2,TGTGCCAGCAGGCTAGCGGGGGACACAGATACGCAGTATTTT,CASRLAGDTDTQYF
TRBV28,TRBJ2-7,.,.,TGTGCCAGCAGTCGATTTAGAGGGCAAGGGGGTAAGGCGGGAAGCTACGAGCAGTACTTC,CASSRFRGQGGKAGSYEQYF
TRBV3-1,TRBJ1-1,.,TRBD1,TGTGCCAGCACCGGGACAGCAATGAACACTGAAGCTTTCTTT,CASTGTAMNTEAFF
TRBV6-5,TRBJ2-1,.,.,TGTGCCAGCAGTTACGGGCCCCTCCTTCGCGATGAGCAGTTCTTC,CASSYGPLLRDEQFF
TRBV6-1,TRBJ1-6,.,.,TGTGCCAGCAGTTTCCGGACGGGTTCTAATTCACCCCTCCACTTT,CASSFRTGSNSPLHF
TRBV6-2/TRBV6-3,TRBJ2-1,.,.,TGTGCCAGCAGTTATTGGTCAGGGGCCTACAATGAGCAGTTCTTC,CASSYWSGAYNEQFF
TRBV7-2,TRBJ2-7,once,.,TGTGCCAGCAGCTCCTCCGGGACGGACTACGAGCAGTACTTC,CASSSSGTDYEQYF
TRBV20-1,TRBJ1-2,.,.,TGCAGTGCTAGCGCTGAGGTTTTAGGGGGCTACACCTTC,CSASAEVLGGYTF
TRBV5-8,TRBJ2-6,.,.,TGTGCCAGCAGCTTCGGGACCGAAGTCTCTGGGGCCAACGTCCTGACTTTC,CASSFGTEVSGANVLTF
TRBV5-6,TRBJ1-5,.,TRBD1,TGTGCCAGCAGCTTCCGGGACAGGGCGGGTCAGCCCCAGCATTTT,CASSFRDRAGQPQHF
TRBV28,TRBJ2-4,.,TRBD2,TGTGCCAGCAGCTCTCGAGCGGGAGGCTTAGCCAAAAACATTCAGTACTTC,CASSSRAGGLAKNIQYF
TRBV3-1,TRBJ2-5,.,.,TGTGCCAGCAGCCCAGGGACTTCGTGGACCCAGTACTTC,CASSPGTSWTQYF
TRBV29-1,TRBJ1-5,.,.,TGCAGCGGAAACAGGGCGACAGGTAATCAGCCCCAGCATTTT,CSGNRATGNQPQHF
TRBV3-1,TRBJ2-7,few,TRBD1,TGTGCCAGCAGCCAAGGACAGGGGGCACGGGAGCAGTACTTC,CASSQGQGAREQYF
TRBV3-1,TRBJ1-3,once,.,TGTGCCAGCAGCCCGGTTCATTCTGGAAACACCATATATTTT,CASSPVHSGNTIYF